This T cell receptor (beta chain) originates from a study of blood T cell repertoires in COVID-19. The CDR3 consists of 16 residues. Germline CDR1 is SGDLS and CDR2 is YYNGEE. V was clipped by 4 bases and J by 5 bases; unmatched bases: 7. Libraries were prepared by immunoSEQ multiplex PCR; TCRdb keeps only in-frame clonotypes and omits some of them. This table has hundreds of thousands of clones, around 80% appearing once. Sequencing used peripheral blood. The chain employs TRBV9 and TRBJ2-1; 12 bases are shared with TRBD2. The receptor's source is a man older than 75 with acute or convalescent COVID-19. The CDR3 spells CASSYRLAGDHNEQFF. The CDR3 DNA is TGTGCCAGCAGCTACAGACTAGCGGGAGATCACAATGAGCAGTTCTTC.